This entry features one TCR beta chain sequence. Its antigen specificity is not known. The input lacks base qualities; no much larger clone sits a single base away. The library relied on the immunoSEQ multiplex PCR assay. The multiplex PCR relied on a mix of 60 forward primers for TCR Vbeta segments and 13 reverse primers for TCR Jbeta segments. The CDR3 region of rearranged TCR beta genes was amplified from genomic DNA with a multiplex PCR assay. On the Illumina HiSeq System, the amplified TCR beta libraries were sequenced as 87-base-pair reads. Under the source paper's analysis protocol: A later analysis counted 65 million to 90 million unique TCR beta chains across the 666 repertoires, and around 12 million of these chains were shared by at least two donors. Raw reads were error-corrected and collapsed into unique sequences with a nearest-neighbor algorithm that merged closely related sequences to remove PCR and sequencing errors. To assign V, D and J gene segments, CDR3 sequences were aligned to IMGT reference sequences. For a sequence to be retained, a match of at least six nucleotides to both a V gene segment and a J gene segment was required. Rearrangements were called productive when the CDR3 lacked stop codons and stayed in frame with V and J; all others were non-productive. CDR3 was defined by IMGT convention, running from the second conserved V-encoded cysteine to the conserved J-encoded phenylalanine. The earlier analysis of about 640 of the donors excluded any sequence lacking an unambiguous match to a single V gene segment. An earlier analysis of fewer than 750 of the donors called V segments functional above 56.7% productive rearrangements and segregating when the between-donor standard deviation exceeded 5%. A statistical classification framework was developed to diagnose cytomegalovirus status using the catalog of TCR beta chain sequences. A later analysis assigned V and J genes by comparing TCR nucleotide sequences with IMGT/GENE-DB human TR gene sequences. In a later analysis, CDR3 sequences and most-parsimonious VDJ recombination scenarios were assigned using the TCRdist pipeline. In a later analysis, every TCR beta chain was defined by the combination of its CDR3 amino acid sequence and its V-gene family, and reads without a unique V-gene family were dropped. A later analysis removed 592 highly shared, low-generation-probability nucleotide sequences to deal with suspected cross-contamination and a sequencing artifact. In a later analysis, a clonal expansion index for each public chain was calculated from normalized within-repertoire ranks of inferred template counts. A later analysis computed generation probabilities with a VDJ recombination model fitted to out-of-frame rearrangements, and checked the results against IGoR. Hypergeometric tests were used in a later analysis to score TCR-TCR, TCR-HLA and TCR-CMV co-occurrence, with a repertoire-size bias correction applied to the TCR pairs. In a later analysis, false discovery rates were estimated by permuting HLA or CMV assignments 20 times. In a later analysis, co-occurring TCRs were grouped using DBSCAN, with TCRdist sequence similarity added in when clustering inside HLA-allele-positive subsets. Co-occurrence clustering excluded repertoires with fewer than 30,000 or more than 120,000 public chains, plus five with anomalous nucleotide sharing. Sourced from immuneACCESS, this table was stored by TCRdb with only in-frame sequences that have V and J called. A share of the clones is absent; for the studies checked, an unresolved V gene accounts for under half, and the remainder has no known explanation. The D gene and trimming were derived from the DNA, and the V and J assignments and clone size from that table. In all, the sample holds 200,000 or so clones, and 84% of those were seen once. About 0.25% of the sample is in the top ten clones.

The data are from a study of cytomegalovirus exposure and HLA in healthy donors (dated by TCRdb to the late 2010s). For the study in its entirety: An earlier analysis of some 600 of the donors reported about 260 Gb of sequence data and approximately 120 million unique TCR beta sequences obtained from about 170 million T cells. Among the roughly 400 genotyped donors, about 85% belonged to the genetic ancestry cluster associated with self-reported Caucasian donors. Donor age, sex, ethnicity and CMV serostatus were compiled alongside the repertoire data. A separate validation cohort of over a hundred different subjects was used in addition to the 666-subject first cohort. Across about 370 genotyped donors of the cohort, an average of about 200,000 unique TCR beta nucleotide sequences per donor were sequenced, and 15% to 20% of those sequences were non-productive. The study aimed to test whether signatures of past pathogen exposure could be identified by cataloging public T cell receptors. Several DR-DQ haplotypes were treated as single units for association and clustering because of strong linkage in the cohort. The study profiled the T cell repertoires of fewer than 850 subjects by immunosequencing and related them to cytomegalovirus serostatus. An earlier analysis of a few hundred of the donors applied high-throughput TCR beta sequencing to assess whether each TCR beta V gene segment acted as functional or pseudogenic. A later analysis re-examined previously published TCR beta repertoires from over 500 donors and added high-resolution HLA genotyping to investigate patterns of TCR occurrence. All discovery cohort repertoires had been generated on a single sequencing platform. HLA typing included class I and class II loci at four-digit resolution. The number of donors typed differed by locus, with roughly 620-630 for A, B, C, DRB1 and DQB1, more than 500 for DQA1, about 610 for DPA1, and under 490 for DPB1. High-throughput TCR immunosequencing, statistical association of individual TCRs with disease status, and machine learning were combined to predict cytomegalovirus infection status. An early release covering just under 650 HLA-typed donors comprised around 300 gigabases of sequencing data and approximately 85 million unique TCR sequences. A later genetic analysis took genome-wide SNP genotypes for about 55% of the roughly 700 donors and used that subset as a discovery cohort. The later analysis used no new phenotypic data to find candidate immune exposures, relying instead on TCR beta sequences and their occurrence across donors.

On the study overall, not on this receptor specifically: Some IMGT-functional V segments, including TRBV6-2 and TRBV6-3, could not be distinguished by the 87-base-pair reads and were therefore excluded. The authors suggested that the approach could potentially be generalized to other disease states and immunological phenotypes. In vitro tests confirmed that three of the cytomegalovirus-associated TCR beta chains recognize cytomegalovirus antigens. Only TCR beta chains were sequenced in this cohort, and the absence of alpha or paired-chain data limited detectable features. A later analysis found that most CMV-associated TCR beta chains appeared HLA-restricted, with HLA associations seemingly driven largely by CMV exposure. The study gave a list of about 160 TCR beta chains associated with cytomegalovirus. The classifier was reported to diagnose cytomegalovirus status with high specificity and sensitivity in both the original and validation cohorts. Because HLA typing was unavailable for some donors at each locus, only the typed subset was used in association tests. The sequencing pipeline was judged likely to have produced a cluster of highly shared sequence variants as a technical artifact. A later analysis associated 16,951 TCR beta sequences with specific HLA alleles at a false discovery rate of 0.05. Linkage disequilibrium might explain the correlated functional status among segregating V segments, but an unknown experimental factor could not be excluded. The presence/absence analyses assumed that sequencing depth was roughly uniform across donors, and that assumption may not be true. Compared with the approximately 670-donor mean, donors in an Asian-associated ancestry cluster had fewer N-insertions in productive TCRs, according to a later genetic analysis. Across donors, most TCR sequences were observed very rarely, whereas some public TCRs were present in many individuals. In an earlier analysis of around 500 of the donors, most TCR beta V segments appeared in productive rearrangements about 90% or about 30% of the time, broadly matching IMGT annotations. Because counts were too low, seventeen rarely observed V segments, including chromosome 9 orphons, were excluded from the earlier analysis of some 540 of the donors. A later genetic analysis associated a missense DCLRE1C variant with V-gene and J-gene trimming of TCR beta chains, and an independent cohort replicated the association. Compared with equally common non-associated chains, HLA-associated TCR beta chains in a later analysis were more clonally expanded and had lower generation probabilities. Strong co-occurrence of HLA alleles, especially DR and DQ, made assigning TCR associations to individual alleles difficult. CMV serostatus was the only immune exposure information available for the cohort. A later analysis reported that several top co-occurrence clusters appeared linked to parvovirus B19, influenza, CMV and Epstein-Barr virus. In a later analysis, the rate of TCR association differed among HLA loci, with DRB1 alleles having the most associated TCRs and HLA-C alleles having the fewest. A further reported finding was that TCR beta sequences accurately predicted the HLA-A and HLA-B alleles for most subjects in the first cohort.

The cohort comprised more than 550 healthy bone marrow donors. Cohort members were all nominally healthy when sampled, although unrecorded immune exposures were likely present. The donor tested CMV seronegative and was one of the 352 seronegative cohort members. Each donor provided a peripheral blood sample, and peripheral blood mononuclear cells were used for TCR beta sequencing. The Qiagen DNeasy Blood Extraction Kit was used to extract genomic DNA from the blood cell samples. The cysteine opens and the phenylalanine closes a CDR3 of 15 amino acids. The sequence is cut down to CDR3 DNA, 45 bases in frame from base 1. As encoded in the germline V gene (reference sequence), CDR1 is MNHNY while CDR2 is SVGAGI. Relative to germline, V is 4 bases shorter and J is 5 bases shorter, with 15 bases between their ends.

What was sequenced was PBMCs. The receptor chain draws on TRBV6-6 and TRBJ1-5, with TRBD1 perhaps the D gene, on 5 matching bases. The sequence came from a boy between 10 and 17 years old in good health and CMV-seronegative. The CDR3 has the sequence CASSSPQGLDQPQHF. The DNA is TGTGCCAGCAGTTCCCCCCAGGGTCTTGATCAGCCCCAGCATTTT.